This TCR beta chain was sequenced for a study of blood T cell repertoires in COVID-19. Study background: The samples span acute and convalescent COVID-19 from the United States, Italy and Spain.

The CDR3 is 16 residues long. Trimming shortened V by 1 base and J by 5 bases, and 14 bases separated the two germline ends. The germline gives CDR1 MNHEY, CDR2 SVGAGI. Authors' analysis steps: The assay estimated nucleated cells by amplifying reference gene primers. The repertoire was sequenced with immunoSEQ multiplex PCR; TCRdb's copy has only in-frame clones and lacks some. That table furnishes V, J and clone size, whereas the DNA furnished D and trimming. The table includes approximately 210,000 clones, over 80% detected once. Recruited during active infection, patients (from Seattle) were subsequently followed longitudinally.

V and J are TRBV6-5 and TRBJ1-4, with D perhaps TRBD1 (5 bases). This clonotype was sampled from a man between 60 and 75 years old with COVID-19, enrolled during active disease. Sequencing was performed on peripheral blood. The CDR3 is CASSYFWDGLNEKLFF. The CDR3 bases are TGTGCCAGCAGTTACTTTTGGGACGGACTAAATGAAAAACTGTTTTTT.